The clone carrying this T cell receptor (beta chain) is large by share. The antigen remains undetermined. Peripheral blood genomic DNA, not sorted cells or RNA, was the template. Germline loops: CDR1 SQVTM, CDR2 ANQGSEA. Between the trimmed V and J ends, which lost 5 bases and 3 bases, there was a span of 12 bases. CDR3 length equals 13 residues. Rearranged V-D-J TRB sequences were amplified with a mixed TRB-A/B primer pool. TCRdb re-called the multiplex PCR reads through MiXCR, storing one row per CDR3 protein. The sample has 5,000 to 5,500 distinct CDR3 sequences; about 40% are singletons. The record originates from a study of T cell repertoires in aging, cancer and after chemotherapy. Study-wide background: Donors were grouped into six age bands spanning 30 or younger through 70 or older. Study results and caveats: Compared with age-matched healthy donors, untreated hematological or solid cancer patients showed higher blood TCR clonality. Healthy donors lost TCR diversity with age mainly through richness, cancer patients through richness and evenness. In each cancer cohort, median generation probability increased across chemotherapy, suggesting thymic output rebounded.

The TCR was taken from a human donor with a blood cancer. The rearrangement joins TRBV29-1 to TRBJ2-3; possibly TRBD1 for D (7 bases). The sequencing input was blood. The CDR3 spells CSVSAGGTDTQYF. The CDR3 nucleotides read TGCAGCGTTTCGGCAGGGGGGACAGATACGCAGTATTTT.